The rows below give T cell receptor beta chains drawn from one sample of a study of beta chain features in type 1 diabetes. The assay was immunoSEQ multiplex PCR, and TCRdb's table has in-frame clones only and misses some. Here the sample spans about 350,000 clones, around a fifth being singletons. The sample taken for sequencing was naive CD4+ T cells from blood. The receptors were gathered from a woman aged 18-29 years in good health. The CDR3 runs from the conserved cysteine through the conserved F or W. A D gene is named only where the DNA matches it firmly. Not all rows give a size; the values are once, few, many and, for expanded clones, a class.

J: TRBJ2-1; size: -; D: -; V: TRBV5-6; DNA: TGTGCCAGCAGCTTGGACTTTGAGCAGTTCTTC; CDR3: CASSLDFEQFF
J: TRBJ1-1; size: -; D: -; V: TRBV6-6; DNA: TGTGCCAGCAGTCCCCCAAGAAGGGGCCTGAACACTGAAGCTTTCTTT; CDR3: CASSPPRRGLNTEAFF
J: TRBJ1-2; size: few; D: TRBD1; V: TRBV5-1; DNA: TGCGCCAGCAGGCCCCGGGACAGGGGGTACGGCTACACCTTC; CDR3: CASRPRDRGYGYTF
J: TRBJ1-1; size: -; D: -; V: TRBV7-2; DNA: TGTGCCAGCAGTTTTGAGGGCCAAGCTTTCTTT; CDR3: CASSFEGQAFF
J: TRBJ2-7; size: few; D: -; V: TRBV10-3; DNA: TGTGCCATCAGGGGGGACTCATGGGAGCAGTACTTC; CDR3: CAIRGDSWEQYF
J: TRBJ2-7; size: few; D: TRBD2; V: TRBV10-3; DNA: TGTGCCATCAGTGACGGGGGGGACGAGCAGTACTTC; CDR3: CAISDGGDEQYF
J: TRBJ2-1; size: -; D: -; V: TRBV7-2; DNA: TGTGCCAGCAGCTTAGTTGCGGGGTCCCTCTACAATGAGCAGTTCTTC; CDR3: CASSLVAGSLYNEQFF
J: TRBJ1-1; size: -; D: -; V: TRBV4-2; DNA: TGTGCCAGCAGCCAACCGGGACAGAACACTGAAGCTTTCTTT; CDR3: CASSQPGQNTEAFF
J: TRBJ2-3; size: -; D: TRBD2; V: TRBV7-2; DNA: TGTGCCAGCAGCTTAGTAACTAGCGGGGGGCGACGGAGTGGTACGCAGTATTTT; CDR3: CASSLVTSGGRRSGTQYF
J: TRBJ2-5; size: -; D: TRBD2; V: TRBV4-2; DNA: TGTGCCAGCAGCCAATCCCGACTAGCGGGCAAAGAGACCCAGTACTTC; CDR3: CASSQSRLAGKETQYF
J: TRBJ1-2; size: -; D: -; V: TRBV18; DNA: TGTGCCAGCTCACCACAGGGAGGACTCTATGGCTACACCTTC; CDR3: CASSPQGGLYGYTF
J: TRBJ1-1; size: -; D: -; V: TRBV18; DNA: TGTGCCAGCTCACCGCTTGGACAGATTGAAGCTTTCTTT; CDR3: CASSPLGQIEAFF
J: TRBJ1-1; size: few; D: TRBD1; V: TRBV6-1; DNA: TGTGCCAGCAGTGACGGGACAGTGAACACTGAAGCTTTCTTT; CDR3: CASSDGTVNTEAFF
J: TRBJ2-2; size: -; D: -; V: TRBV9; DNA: TGTGCCAGCAGCGTAGGAGAGTTCGCGAACACCGGGGAGCTGTTTTTT; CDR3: CASSVGEFANTGELFF
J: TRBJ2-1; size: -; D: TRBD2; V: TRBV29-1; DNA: TGCAGCGTTGAAAGGCTAGCGGGGGGATCGAGTTACAATGAGCAGTTCTTC; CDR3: CSVERLAGGSSYNEQFF
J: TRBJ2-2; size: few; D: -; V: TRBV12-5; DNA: TGTGCTAGTGGTTTGTTTGTCGGGACAAATACCGGGGAGCTGTTTTTT; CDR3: CASGLFVGTNTGELFF
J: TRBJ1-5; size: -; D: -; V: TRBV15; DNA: TGTGCCACCTTGGACACGGGGGGCCTTGTACATAGCAATCAGCCCCAGCATTTT; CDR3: CATLDTGGLVHSNQPQHF
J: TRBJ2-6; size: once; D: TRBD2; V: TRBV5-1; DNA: TGCGCCAGCAGCTGGACTAGCGGGAGGGCTGGGGCCAACGTCCTGACTTTC; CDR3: CASSWTSGRAGANVLTF
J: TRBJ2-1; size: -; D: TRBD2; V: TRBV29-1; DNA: TGCAGCGTTGAACAGGTGCTAGCGGACTACAATGAGCAGTTCTTC; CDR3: CSVEQVLADYNEQFF
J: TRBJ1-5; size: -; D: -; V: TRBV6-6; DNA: TGTGCCAGCATGGAGGGGGGGCTAAGCAATCAGCCCCAGCATTTT; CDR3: CASMEGGLSNQPQHF
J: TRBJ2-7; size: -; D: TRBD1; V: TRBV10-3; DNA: TGTGCCACATCAGGGACAGGGTGGACCTACGAGCAGTACTTC; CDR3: CATSGTGWTYEQYF
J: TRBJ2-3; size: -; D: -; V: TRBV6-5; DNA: TGTGCCAGCAGCCGGGACATCACAGATACGCAGTATTTT; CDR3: CASSRDITDTQYF
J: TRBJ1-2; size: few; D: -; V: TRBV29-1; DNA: TGCAGCGTTGATGGGGGGAGTCTTGGCTACACCTTC; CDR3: CSVDGGSLGYTF
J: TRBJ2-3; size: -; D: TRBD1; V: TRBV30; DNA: TGTGCCTGGAGTCATACAGGGGGCGCCCCTACAGATACGCAGTATTTT; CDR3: CAWSHTGGAPTDTQYF
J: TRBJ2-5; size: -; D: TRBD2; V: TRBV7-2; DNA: TGTGCCAGCAGCTTAGCGCTGGGGCGGGGGGGCCAAGAGACCCAGTACTTC; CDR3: CASSLALGRGGQETQYF
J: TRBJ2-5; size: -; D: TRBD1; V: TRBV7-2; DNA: TGTGCCAGCAGGGTAGACAGGGCACAAGAGACCCAGTACTTC; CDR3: CASRVDRAQETQYF
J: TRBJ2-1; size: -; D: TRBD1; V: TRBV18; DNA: TGTGCCAGCTCACCACTAGACAGGGGGCAAGAGCAGTTCTTC; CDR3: CASSPLDRGQEQFF